Sequencing of this T cell receptor (beta chain) was carried out in a study of OX40 agonist ivuxolimab in advanced cancers. Overall study context: Dose-escalation subjects each had hepatocellular carcinoma, melanoma, renal cell or head and neck cancer. Enrollees could have had prior anti-PD-1, anti-PD-L1 or anti-CTLA-4 therapy, which about 40% had received. Findings of the study overall: The CD4+ and CD8+ T cells in the blood had expanded clonally by week 6 at 0.1 to 3.0 mg/kg.

Measured with immunoSEQ multiplex PCR; TCRdb has only the in-frame clones, and not every one. The sample carries 70,000 to 95,000 clones, approximately 92% recorded once. For this clone: Its specificity is unknown.

Sequencing was performed on CD4+ or CD8+ T cells sorted from blood, taken in a trial of the OX40 agonist ivuxolimab. The receptor was derived from an adult with an advanced solid tumor such as melanoma, head and neck, liver or kidney cancer.

Written as DNA, the CDR3 is TGTGCCACCAGCAGTTGGCAGTCCCCAGATACGCAGTATTTT. Encoded protein: CATSSWQSPDTQYF. The gene calls are TRBV15 and TRBJ2-3; D is unresolved. CDR3 length: 14 amino acids. The V gene lost 3 bases and the J gene lost 4 bases, with 11 bases spanning the gap. Germline V lookup: CDR1 LNHNV, CDR2 YYDKDF (reference sequence).